These 19 T cell receptor beta chains share one sample of origin, sequenced in a study of blood T cell repertoires in COVID-19. The repertoire was sequenced with immunoSEQ multiplex PCR; TCRdb's copy has only in-frame clones and lacks some. The sample carries about 230,000 clones, approximately 84% recorded once. Sequenced sample: peripheral blood. These receptors came from a man between 45 and 60 years old with COVID-19, enrolled during active disease.

V and J are TRBV4-2 and TRBJ1-6, with D possibly being TRBD1 (6 bases). Germline loops: CDR1 LGHNA, CDR2 YNFKEQ. V lost 2 bases and J 2 bases, leaving 10 bases between the germline ends. There are 16 residues in the CDR3. In DNA form, the CDR3 reads TGTGCCAGCAGCCAAAAAGGGACAACCTATAATTCACCCCTCCACTTT. Translated: CASSQKGTTYNSPLHF.

CDR3 sequence reads: CASSFTDGYEQYF. As DNA, the CDR3 is TGCGCCAGCAGCTTTACCGACGGGTACGAGCAGTACTTC. V and J are TRBV5-1 and TRBJ2-7; D not resolved. This CDR3 has 13 amino acids. V lost 2 bases to trimming and J lost 4 bases, with 10 bases between them. Germline lookup yields CDR1 SGHRS and CDR2 YFSETQ.

The chain links TRBV18 to TRBJ2-2; D is unclear. V was trimmed by 0 bases and J by 6 bases, leaving 11 bases between them. Germline V gene sequence: CDR1 KGHSH, CDR2 LQKENI. This CDR3 spans 15 amino acids. The CDR3 sequence: CASSPPGSTAGELFF. CDR3 nucleotides: TGTGCCAGCTCACCACCGGGTAGCACGGCCGGGGAGCTGTTTTTT. The entire variable domain, with the rest obtained from reference TRBV18 and TRBJ2-2, is as follows: NAGVMQNPRHLVRRRGQEARLRCSPMKGHSHVYWYRQLPEEGLKFMVYLQKENIIDESGMPKERFSAEFPKEGPSILRIQQVVRGDSAAYFCASSPPGSTAGELFFGEGSRLTVL.

The chain carries TRBV7-3 and TRBJ2-2; D is possibly TRBD2 (6 bases). This CDR3 has 15 amino acids. V was trimmed by 0 bases and J by 5 bases, leaving 10 bases between them. The germline gives CDR1 SGHTA, CDR2 FQGTGA. The DNA for the CDR3 is TGTGCCAGCAGCTTAACTGCTAGCGTAACCGGGGAGCTGTTTTTT. It yields the protein CASSLTASVTGELFF.

The rearrangement uses TRBV6-5 and TRBJ1-2; TRBD1 aligns across 8 bases. The V gene's germline CDR1 is MNHEY and CDR2 SVGAGI. This CDR3 is built from 14 residues. J gave up 7 bases and V 8 bases, and 12 bases lay outside the gene matches. CDR3 amino acids: CASVAVQGAPGYTF. The CDR3 DNA reads as TGTGCCAGCGTAGCAGTCCAGGGGGCGCCTGGCTACACCTTC.

The table lists this clone with a count of one. This chain joins TRBV2 and TRBJ2-7; D gene unclear. The V end was cut by 6 bases, the J end by 3 bases, with 9 bases between. Germline CDR1 SNHLY, CDR2 FYNNEI. The CDR3 length is 12 residues. The CDR3 DNA is TGTGCCAGCAGCCAGAGACACTACGAGCAGTACTTC. It codes for CASSQRHYEQYF. The full variable domain, with the rest looked up from reference TRBV2 and TRBJ2-7, is EPEVTQTPSHQVTQMGQEVILRCVPISNHLYFYWYRQILGQKVEFLVSFYNNEISEKSEIFDDQFSVERPDGSNFTLKIRSTKLEDSAMYFCASSQRHYEQYFGPGTRLTVT.

The CDR3 DNA is TGTGCCATCAGTGAAGGGGTTAGCAATCAGCCCCAGCATTTT. Its protein product is CAISEGVSNQPQHF. The rearrangement joins TRBV10-3 to TRBJ1-5, with D possibly being TRBD1 (5 bases). Trimming removed 3 bases from V and 0 bases from J, with 6 bases in between. Germline CDR1 ENHRY, CDR2 SYGVKD. This CDR3 region has 14 residues.

DNA for the CDR3: TGTGCCAGCAGACGACAGGGATCGAACACTGAAGCTTTCTTT. Its protein product is CASRRQGSNTEAFF. The genes are TRBV6-5 and TRBJ1-1; 7 bases line up with TRBD1. Per the germline V gene, CDR1 is MNHEY and CDR2 is SVGAGI. The CDR3 runs 14 residues. V lost 6 bases, J lost 1 base, and 5 bases stayed unmatched.

The J gene is TRBJ1-5, the V gene TRBV19; no firm D call. Trimming removed 2 bases at V and 1 base at J, with 12 bases between. CDR1 is LNHDA and CDR2 is SQIVND in the germline V gene (reference sequence). The CDR3 runs to 16 residues. Here the CDR3 reads CASSISGRHSNQPQHF. DNA for the CDR3: TGTGCCAGTAGTATAAGTGGCAGGCACAGCAATCAGCCCCAGCATTTT.

Of note for this clone: The same CDR3 is also encoded by other DNA sequences in this sample. This chain joins TRBV20-1 and TRBJ2-1, with D possibly matching TRBD2 (5 bases). CDR3 size: 11 residues. The V gene lost 3 bases and the J gene lost 7 bases, with 7 bases spanning the gap. The germline V gene has CDR1 DFQATT and CDR2 SNEGSKA (reference sequence). The DNA for the CDR3 is TGCAGTGCTAGTAGAGGGAATGAGCAGTTCTTC. Translation: CSASRGNEQFF.

The genes are TRBV11-2 and TRBJ1-4; D remains ambiguous. Germline CDR1 is SGHAT and CDR2 is FQNNGV. The CDR3 runs to 14 residues. Trimming cost V 0 bases and J 8 bases, with 10 bases left between them. The CDR3 loop is CASSLDRGSEKLFF. The CDR3 DNA is TGTGCCAGCAGCTTAGATCGGGGTAGCGAAAAACTGTTTTTT.

The chain links TRBV9 to TRBJ1-3, with D unresolved. Germline CDR1 is SGDLS and CDR2 is YYNGEE. V was cut by 2 bases and J by 0 bases, with 15 bases left in between. The length of the CDR3 is 17 residues. CDR3 sequence (DNA): TGTGCCAGCAGCGTCGGGTCCCTAAGCCTCTCTGGAAACACCATATATTTT. Translating gives CASSVGSLSLSGNTIYF.

The chain couples TRBV12-5 to TRBJ2-7, with D hard to call. The CDR3 has 14 amino acids. Germline CDR1 reads LGHNT; CDR2 reads FRNRAP. V dropped 1 base and J dropped 4 bases, with 11 bases sitting between them. The CDR3 nucleotides read TGTGCTAGTGGTTTGGGGGCCAGGTCGTACGAGCAGTACTTC. This gives the protein CASGLGARSYEQYF.

This chain joins TRBV9 and TRBJ2-5; 10 bases are a match to TRBD1. Germline V gene lookup returns CDR1 SGDLS and CDR2 YYNGEE. J gave up 1 base and V 1 base, and 10 bases lay outside the gene matches. The CDR3 extends over 18 amino acids. CDR3 sequence (DNA): TGTGCCAGCAGCGTAACTACCGACCGGGACAGGGGCCAAGAGACCCAGTACTTC. Translating it yields CASSVTTDRDRGQETQYF. Combining the CDR3 with reference TRBV9 and TRBJ2-5 gives the whole variable domain DSGVTQTPKHLITATGQRVTLRCSPRSGDLSVYWYQQSLDQGLQFLIQYYNGEERAKGNILERFSAQQFPDLHSELNLSSLELGDSALYFCASSVTTDRDRGQETQYFGPGTRLLVL.

The V and J genes are TRBV4-3 and TRBJ2-2; D is possibly TRBD1 (6 bases). The CDR3 sequence is 13 residues long. Trimming removed 6 bases at V and 6 bases at J, with 11 bases between. CDR1 and CDR2 (germline): LGHNA, YSLEER. The CDR3 loop is CASSLGAAGELFF. CDR3 coding DNA: TGCGCCAGCAGTCTGGGGGCGGCCGGGGAGCTGTTTTTT.

The rearrangement links TRBV5-6 to TRBJ2-7, with TRBD1 identical over 8 bases. Germline V gene lookup returns CDR1 SGHDT and CDR2 YYEEEE. The CDR3 is 14 residues long. The V gene end was trimmed by 2 bases and the J gene end by 5 bases; junction bases not matched to a gene: 6. CDR3 bases: TGTGCCAGCAGCTTCGGCCTGGACAGGGACGAGCAGTACTTC. This codes for CASSFGLDRDEQYF.

The chain couples TRBV6-5 to TRBJ1-1, with 8 bases lining up with TRBD1. The CDR3 is 12 residues long. Trimming removed 8 bases from V and 11 bases from J; junction bases left unmatched: 10. Germline V gene sequence: CDR1 MNHEY, CDR2 SVGAGI. This CDR3 is CASGTGGVSAFF. In DNA, the CDR3 is TGTGCCAGCGGGACAGGTGGTGTGTCGGCTTTCTTT.

V usage is TRBV5-1 and J usage is TRBJ1-5, with D possibly being TRBD1 (5 bases). Germline V gives CDR1 SGHRS, CDR2 YFSETQ. This CDR3 has 14 amino acids. Trimming pared 7 bases from V and 1 base from J, leaving 12 bases between. CDR3 DNA: TGCGCCAGCGCCCCGGGGGTCAGCAATCAGCCCCAGCATTTT. Its translation: CASAPGVSNQPQHF.

V usage is TRBV12-3 or TRBV12-4 and J usage is TRBJ2-3; D possibly corresponds to TRBD1 (5 bases). The CDR3 spans 13 residues. Trimming took off 8 bases at V and 5 bases at J, with 14 bases between the two ends. Here the CDR3 reads CASSQQGLDTQYF. CDR3 bases: TGTGCCAGCTCCCAGCAGGGCCTAGATACGCAGTATTTT.